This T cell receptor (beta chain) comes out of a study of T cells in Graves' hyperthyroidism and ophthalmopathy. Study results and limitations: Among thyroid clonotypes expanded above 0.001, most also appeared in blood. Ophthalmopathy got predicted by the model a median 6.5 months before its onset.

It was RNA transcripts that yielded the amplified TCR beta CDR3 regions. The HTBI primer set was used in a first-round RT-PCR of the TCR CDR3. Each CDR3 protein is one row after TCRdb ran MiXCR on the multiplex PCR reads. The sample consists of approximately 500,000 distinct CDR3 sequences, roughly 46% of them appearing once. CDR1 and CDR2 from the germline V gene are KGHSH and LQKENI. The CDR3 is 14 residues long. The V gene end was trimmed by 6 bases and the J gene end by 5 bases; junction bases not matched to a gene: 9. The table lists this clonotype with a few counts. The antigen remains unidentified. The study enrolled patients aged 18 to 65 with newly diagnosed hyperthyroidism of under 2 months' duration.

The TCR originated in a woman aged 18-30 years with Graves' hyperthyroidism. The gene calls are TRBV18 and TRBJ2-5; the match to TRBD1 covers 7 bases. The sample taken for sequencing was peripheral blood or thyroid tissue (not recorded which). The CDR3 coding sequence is TGTGCCAGCTCCCACGACAGGGTTTGGGAGACCCAGTACTTC. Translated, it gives CASSHDRVWETQYF.